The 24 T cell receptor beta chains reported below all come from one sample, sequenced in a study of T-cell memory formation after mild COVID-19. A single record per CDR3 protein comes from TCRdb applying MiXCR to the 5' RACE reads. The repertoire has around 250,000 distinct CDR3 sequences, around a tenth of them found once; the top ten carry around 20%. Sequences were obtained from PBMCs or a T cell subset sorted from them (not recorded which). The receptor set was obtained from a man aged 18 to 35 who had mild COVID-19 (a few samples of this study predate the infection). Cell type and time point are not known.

The CDR3 nucleotides are TGTGCCAGCAGCCAGTCCGTCACAGATACGCAGTATTTT. This translates into CASSQSVTDTQYF. The rearrangement joins TRBV12-3 or TRBV12-4 to TRBJ2-3, with D uncertain. The CDR3 contains 13 residues. Trimming pared 6 bases from V and 2 bases from J, leaving 9 bases between.

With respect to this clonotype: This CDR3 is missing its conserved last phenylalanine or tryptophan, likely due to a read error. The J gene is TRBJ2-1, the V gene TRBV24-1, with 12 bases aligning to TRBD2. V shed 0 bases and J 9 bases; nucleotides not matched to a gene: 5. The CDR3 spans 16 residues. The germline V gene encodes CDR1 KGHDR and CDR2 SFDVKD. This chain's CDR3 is CATSDLTSGGLGEQFL. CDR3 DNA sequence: TGTGCCACCAGTGATTTGACTAGCGGGGGGCTTGGTGAGCAGTTCTTA.

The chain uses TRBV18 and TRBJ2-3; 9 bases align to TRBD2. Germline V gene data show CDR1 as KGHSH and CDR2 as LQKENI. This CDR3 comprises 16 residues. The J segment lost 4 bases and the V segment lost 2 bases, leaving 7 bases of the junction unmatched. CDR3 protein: CASSPIRGGAADTQYF. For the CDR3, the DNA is TGTGCCAGCTCACCAATTCGCGGGGGGGCAGCAGATACGCAGTATTTT.

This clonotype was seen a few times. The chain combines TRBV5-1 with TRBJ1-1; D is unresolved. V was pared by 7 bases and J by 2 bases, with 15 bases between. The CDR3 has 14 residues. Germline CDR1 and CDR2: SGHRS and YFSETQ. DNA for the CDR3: TGCGCCAGCGAGGCCGACGGTTCTAACACTGAAGCTTTCTTT. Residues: CASEADGSNTEAFF.

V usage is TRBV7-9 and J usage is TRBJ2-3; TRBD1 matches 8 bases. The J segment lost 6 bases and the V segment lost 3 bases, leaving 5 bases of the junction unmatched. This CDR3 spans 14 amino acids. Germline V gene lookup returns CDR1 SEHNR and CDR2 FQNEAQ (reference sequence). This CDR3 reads CASSLTGDMDTQYF. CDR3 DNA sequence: TGTGCCAGCAGCTTGACAGGGGATATGGATACGCAGTATTTT.

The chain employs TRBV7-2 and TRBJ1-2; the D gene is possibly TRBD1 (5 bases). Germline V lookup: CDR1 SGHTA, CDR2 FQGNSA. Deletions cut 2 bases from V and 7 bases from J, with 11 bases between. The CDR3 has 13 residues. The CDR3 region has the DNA TGTGCCAGCAGCTTAACAGGCGCTGCTGGCTACACCTTC. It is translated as CASSLTGAAGYTF.

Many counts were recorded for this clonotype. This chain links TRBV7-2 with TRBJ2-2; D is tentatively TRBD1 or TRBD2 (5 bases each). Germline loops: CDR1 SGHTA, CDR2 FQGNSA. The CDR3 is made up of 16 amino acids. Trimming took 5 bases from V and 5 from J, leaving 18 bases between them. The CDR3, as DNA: TGTGCCAGCAGCGGGACGACCCCCCCGAGGACCGGGGAGCTGTTTTTT. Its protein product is CASSGTTPPRTGELFF.

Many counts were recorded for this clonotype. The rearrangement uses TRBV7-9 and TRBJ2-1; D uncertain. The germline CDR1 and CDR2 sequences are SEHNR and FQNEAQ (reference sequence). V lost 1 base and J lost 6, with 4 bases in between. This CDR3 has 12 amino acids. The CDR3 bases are TGTGCCAGCAGCTTAGACCGCAATGAGCAGTTCTTC. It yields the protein CASSLDRNEQFF.

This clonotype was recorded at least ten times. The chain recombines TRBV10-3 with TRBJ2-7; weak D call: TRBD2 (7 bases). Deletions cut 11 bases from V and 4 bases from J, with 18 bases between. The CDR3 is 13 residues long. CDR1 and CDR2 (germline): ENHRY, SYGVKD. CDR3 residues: CAVRGAAPYEQYF. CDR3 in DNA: TGTGCCGTCCGGGGGGCGGCCCCTTACGAGCAGTACTTC.

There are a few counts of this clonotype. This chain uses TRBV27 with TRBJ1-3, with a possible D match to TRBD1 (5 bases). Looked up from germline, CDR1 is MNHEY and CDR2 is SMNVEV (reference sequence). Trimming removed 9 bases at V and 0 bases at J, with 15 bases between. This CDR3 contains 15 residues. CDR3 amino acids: CAREGLPGSGNTIYF. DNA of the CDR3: TGTGCCAGGGAGGGACTCCCCGGCTCTGGAAACACCATATATTTT.

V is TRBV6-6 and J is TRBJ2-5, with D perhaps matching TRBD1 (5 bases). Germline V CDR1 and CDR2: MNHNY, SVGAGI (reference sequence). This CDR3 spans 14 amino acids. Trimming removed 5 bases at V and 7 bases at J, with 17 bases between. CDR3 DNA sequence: TGTGCCAGCAGTCAGCAGGGCCGCGGTGGGACCCAGTACTTC. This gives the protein CASSQQGRGGTQYF.

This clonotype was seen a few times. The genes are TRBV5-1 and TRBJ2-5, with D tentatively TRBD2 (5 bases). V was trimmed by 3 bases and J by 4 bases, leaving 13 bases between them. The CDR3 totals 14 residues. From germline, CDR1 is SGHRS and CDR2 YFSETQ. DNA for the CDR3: TGCGCCAGCAGCTCAGGACTCACAGCAGAGACCCAGTACTTC. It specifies CASSSGLTAETQYF.

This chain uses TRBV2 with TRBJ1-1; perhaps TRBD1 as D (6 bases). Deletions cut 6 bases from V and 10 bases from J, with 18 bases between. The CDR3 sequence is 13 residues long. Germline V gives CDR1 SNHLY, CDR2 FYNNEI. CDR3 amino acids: CASSPGVPVTAFF. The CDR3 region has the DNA TGTGCCAGCAGCCCAGGGGTGCCGGTGACAGCTTTCTTT.

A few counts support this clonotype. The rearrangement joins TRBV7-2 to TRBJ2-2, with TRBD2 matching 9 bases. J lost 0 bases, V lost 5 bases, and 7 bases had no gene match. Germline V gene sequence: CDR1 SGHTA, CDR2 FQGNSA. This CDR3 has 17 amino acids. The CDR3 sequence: CASSLISGGANTGELFF. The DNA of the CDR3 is TGTGCCAGCAGCCTAATTAGCGGGGGCGCGAACACCGGGGAGCTGTTTTTT.

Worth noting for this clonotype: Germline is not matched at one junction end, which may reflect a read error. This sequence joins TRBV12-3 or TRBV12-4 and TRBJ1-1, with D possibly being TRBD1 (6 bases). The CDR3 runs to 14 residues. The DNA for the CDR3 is TGTGCCAGCAAGTCACAGGGTCCGGGGACTGAAGCTTCCTTT. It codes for CASKSQGPGTEASF.

The CDR3 protein is CASTSRAGNQPQHF. CDR3 bases: TGTGCCAGCACTTCTCGCGCCGGCAATCAGCCCCAGCATTTT. V is TRBV6-5 and J is TRBJ1-5; D ambiguous. Per the germline V gene, CDR1 is MNHEY and CDR2 is SVGAGI. The CDR3 covers 14 residues. V lost 7 bases and J lost 2, with 12 bases in between.

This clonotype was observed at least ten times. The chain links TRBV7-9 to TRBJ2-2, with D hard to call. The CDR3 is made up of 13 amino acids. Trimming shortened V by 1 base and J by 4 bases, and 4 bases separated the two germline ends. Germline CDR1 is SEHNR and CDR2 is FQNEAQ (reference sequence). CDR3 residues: CASSLDRTGELFF. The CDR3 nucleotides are TGTGCCAGCAGCTTAGATCGCACCGGGGAGCTGTTTTTT. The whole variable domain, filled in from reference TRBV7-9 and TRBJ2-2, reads DTGVSQNPRHKITKRGQNVTFRCDPISEHNRLYWYRQTLGQGPEFLTYFQNEAQLEKSRLLSDRFSAERPKGSFSTLEIQRTEQGDSAMYLCASSLDRTGELFFGEGSRLTVL.

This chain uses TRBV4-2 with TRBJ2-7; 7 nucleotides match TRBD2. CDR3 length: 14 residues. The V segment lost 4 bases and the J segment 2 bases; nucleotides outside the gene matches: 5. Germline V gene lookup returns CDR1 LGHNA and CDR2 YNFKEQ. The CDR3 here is CASSPGAGTYEQYF. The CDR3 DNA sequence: TGTGCCAGCAGCCCAGGAGCGGGGACCTACGAGCAGTACTTC.

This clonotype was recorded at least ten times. The CDR3 DNA reads TGCAGCTCTAGCGGGTCCAACACGGAGACCCAGTACTTC. Translation: CSSSGSNTETQYF. The genes are TRBV29-1 and TRBJ2-5, with 8 bases identical to TRBD2. Germline V gene sequence: CDR1 SQVTM, CDR2 ANQGSEA. Trimming removed 8 bases from V and 5 bases from J; junction bases left unmatched: 10. This CDR3 contains 13 residues.

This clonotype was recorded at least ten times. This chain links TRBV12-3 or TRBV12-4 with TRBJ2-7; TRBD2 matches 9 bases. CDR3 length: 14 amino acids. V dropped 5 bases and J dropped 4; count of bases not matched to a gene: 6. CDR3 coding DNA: TGTGCCAGCAGTACCGGGACTAGCTTTTACGAGCAGTACTTC. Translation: CASSTGTSFYEQYF.

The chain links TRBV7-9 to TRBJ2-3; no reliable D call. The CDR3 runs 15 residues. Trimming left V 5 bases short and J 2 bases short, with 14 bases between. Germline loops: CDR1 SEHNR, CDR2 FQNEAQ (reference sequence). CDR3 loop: CASSRLLRNTDTQYF. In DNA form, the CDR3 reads TGTGCCAGCAGCCGCTTACTCCGGAACACAGATACGCAGTATTTT.

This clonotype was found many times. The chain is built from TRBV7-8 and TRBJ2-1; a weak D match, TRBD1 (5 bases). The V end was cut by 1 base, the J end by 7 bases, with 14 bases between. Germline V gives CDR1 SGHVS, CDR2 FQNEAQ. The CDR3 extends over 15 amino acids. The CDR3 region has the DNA TGTGCCAGCAGCTTAGTTGGGGCCGTCTTGAATGAGCAGTTCTTC. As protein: CASSLVGAVLNEQFF.

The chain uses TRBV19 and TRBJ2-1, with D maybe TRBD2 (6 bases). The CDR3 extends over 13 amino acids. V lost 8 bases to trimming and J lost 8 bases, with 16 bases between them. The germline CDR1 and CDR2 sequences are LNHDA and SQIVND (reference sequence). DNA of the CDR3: TGTGCCAGTGGATGGGGCGGGGACGATGAGCAGTTCTTC. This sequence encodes CASGWGGDDEQFF.

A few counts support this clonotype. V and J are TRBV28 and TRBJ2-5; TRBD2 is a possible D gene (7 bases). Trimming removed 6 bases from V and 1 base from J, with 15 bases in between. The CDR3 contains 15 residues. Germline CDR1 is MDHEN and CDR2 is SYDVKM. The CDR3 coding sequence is TGTGCCAGCAGCCATGGGGGGGGGCTCCAAGAGACCCAGTACTTC. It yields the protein CASSHGGGLQETQYF.